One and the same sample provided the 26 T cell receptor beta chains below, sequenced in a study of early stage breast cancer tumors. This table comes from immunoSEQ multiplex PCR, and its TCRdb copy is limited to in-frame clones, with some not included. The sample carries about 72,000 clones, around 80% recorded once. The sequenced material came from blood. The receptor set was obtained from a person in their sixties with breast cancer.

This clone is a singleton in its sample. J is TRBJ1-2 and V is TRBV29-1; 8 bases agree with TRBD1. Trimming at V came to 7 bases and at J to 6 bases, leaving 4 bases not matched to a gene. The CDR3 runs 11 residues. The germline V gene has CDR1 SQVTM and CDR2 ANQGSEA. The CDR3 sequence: CSGLQGDGYTF. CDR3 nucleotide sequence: TGCAGCGGCCTACAGGGGGATGGCTACACCTTC.

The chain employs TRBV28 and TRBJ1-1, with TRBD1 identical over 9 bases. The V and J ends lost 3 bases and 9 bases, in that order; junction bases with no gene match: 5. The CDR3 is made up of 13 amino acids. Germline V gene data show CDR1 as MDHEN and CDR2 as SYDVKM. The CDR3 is CASSFSDRGKAFF. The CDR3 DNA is TGTGCCAGCAGTTTTAGCGACAGGGGGAAAGCTTTCTTT.

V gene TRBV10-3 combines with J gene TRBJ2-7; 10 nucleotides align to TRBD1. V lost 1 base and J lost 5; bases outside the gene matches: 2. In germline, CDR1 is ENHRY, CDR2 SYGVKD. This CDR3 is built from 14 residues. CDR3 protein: CAISEFGTGDEQYF. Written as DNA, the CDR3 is TGTGCCATCAGTGAGTTCGGGACAGGGGACGAGCAGTACTTC.

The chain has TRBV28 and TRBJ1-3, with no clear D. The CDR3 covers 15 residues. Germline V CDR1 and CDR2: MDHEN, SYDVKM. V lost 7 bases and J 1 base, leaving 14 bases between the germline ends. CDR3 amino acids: CASTTAPGSGNTIYF. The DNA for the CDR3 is TGTGCCAGCACCACCGCGCCCGGTTCTGGAAACACCATATATTTT.

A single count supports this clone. As DNA, the CDR3 is TGCGCCAGCCCACTGCCGCCGGGAGGGCCCTTGGGGGAGCTGTTTTTT. Residues: CASPLPPGGPLGELFF. The chain recombines TRBV4-3 with TRBJ2-2; the match to TRBD2 covers 8 bases. V dropped 8 bases and J dropped 8; count of bases not matched to a gene: 16. This CDR3 has 16 amino acids. Germline CDR1 reads LGHNA; CDR2 reads YSLEER.

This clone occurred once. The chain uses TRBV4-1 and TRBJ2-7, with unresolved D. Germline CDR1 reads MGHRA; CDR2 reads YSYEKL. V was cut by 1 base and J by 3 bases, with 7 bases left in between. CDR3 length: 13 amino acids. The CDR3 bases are TGCGCCAGCAGCCAAGGGTCGCTCTACGAGCAGTACTTC. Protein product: CASSQGSLYEQYF.

The CDR3 DNA sequence: TGTGCCAGCAGCGTAGTATTTGGGGAAACCGGGGAGCTGTTTTTT. Protein sequence: CASSVVFGETGELFF. V is TRBV9 and J is TRBJ2-2; D not certain. V was pared by 0 bases and J by 5 bases, with 11 bases between. The germline CDR1 and CDR2 sequences are SGDLS and YYNGEE. The CDR3 spans 15 residues.

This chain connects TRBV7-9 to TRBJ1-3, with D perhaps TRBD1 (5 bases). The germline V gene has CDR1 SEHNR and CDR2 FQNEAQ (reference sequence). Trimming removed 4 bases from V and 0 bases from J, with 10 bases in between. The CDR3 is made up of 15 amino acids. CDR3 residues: CASSYQTVSGNTIYF. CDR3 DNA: TGTGCCAGCAGCTATCAGACAGTCTCTGGAAACACCATATATTTT. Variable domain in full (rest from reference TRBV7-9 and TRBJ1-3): DTGVSQNPRHKITKRGQNVTFRCDPISEHNRLYWYRQTLGQGPEFLTYFQNEAQLEKSRLLSDRFSAERPKGSFSTLEIQRTEQGDSAMYLCASSYQTVSGNTIYFGEGSWLTVV.

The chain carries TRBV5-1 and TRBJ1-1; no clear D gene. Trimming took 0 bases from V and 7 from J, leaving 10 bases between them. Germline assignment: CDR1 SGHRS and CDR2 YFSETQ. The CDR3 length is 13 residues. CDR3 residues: CASSLAGFSEAFF. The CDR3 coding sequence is TGCGCCAGCAGCTTGGCGGGGTTCAGTGAAGCTTTCTTT.

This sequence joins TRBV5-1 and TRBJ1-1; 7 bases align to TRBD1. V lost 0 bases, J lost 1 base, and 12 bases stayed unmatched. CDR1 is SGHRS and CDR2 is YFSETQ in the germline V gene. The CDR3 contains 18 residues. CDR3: CASSLGGKLQGWNTEAFF. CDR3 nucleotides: TGCGCCAGCAGCTTGGGGGGGAAACTACAGGGGTGGAACACTGAAGCTTTCTTT.

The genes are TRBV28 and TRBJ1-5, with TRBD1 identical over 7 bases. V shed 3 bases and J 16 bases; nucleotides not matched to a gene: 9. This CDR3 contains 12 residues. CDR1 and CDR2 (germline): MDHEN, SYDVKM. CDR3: CASSFRDRAGHF. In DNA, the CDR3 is TGTGCCAGCAGTTTCCGGGACAGAGCCGGACATTTT.

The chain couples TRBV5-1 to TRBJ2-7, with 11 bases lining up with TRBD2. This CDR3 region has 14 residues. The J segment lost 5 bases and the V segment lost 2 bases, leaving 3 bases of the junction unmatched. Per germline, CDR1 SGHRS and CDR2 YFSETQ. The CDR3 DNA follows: TGCGCCAGCAGCTTTGGGACTAGCGGCGACGAGCAGTACTTC. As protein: CASSFGTSGDEQYF.

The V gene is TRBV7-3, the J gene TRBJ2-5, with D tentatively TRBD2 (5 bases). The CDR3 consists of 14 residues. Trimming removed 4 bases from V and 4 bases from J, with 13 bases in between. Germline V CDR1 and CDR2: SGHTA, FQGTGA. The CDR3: CASSSDYGGETQYF. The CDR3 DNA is TGTGCCAGCAGCTCTGACTATGGAGGAGAGACCCAGTACTTC.

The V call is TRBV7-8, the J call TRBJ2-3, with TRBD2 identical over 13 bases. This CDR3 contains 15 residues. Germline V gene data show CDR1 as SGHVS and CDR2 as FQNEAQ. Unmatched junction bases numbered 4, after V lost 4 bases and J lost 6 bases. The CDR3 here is CASSSQGLAGDTQYF. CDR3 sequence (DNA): TGTGCCAGCAGCTCACAGGGACTAGCGGGGGATACGCAGTATTTT.

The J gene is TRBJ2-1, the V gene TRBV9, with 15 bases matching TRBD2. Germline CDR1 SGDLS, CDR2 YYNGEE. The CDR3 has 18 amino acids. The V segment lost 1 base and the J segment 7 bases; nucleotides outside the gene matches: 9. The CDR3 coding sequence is TGTGCCAGCAGCGTAATAGGACTAGCGGGAGGGGGGCCTAATGAGCAGTTCTTC. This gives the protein CASSVIGLAGGGPNEQFF.

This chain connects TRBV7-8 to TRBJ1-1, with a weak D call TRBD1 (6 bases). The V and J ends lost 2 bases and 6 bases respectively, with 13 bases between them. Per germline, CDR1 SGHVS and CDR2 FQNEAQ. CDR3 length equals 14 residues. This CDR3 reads CASSLKDSLPEAFF. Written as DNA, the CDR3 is TGTGCCAGCAGCTTAAAGGACAGCCTCCCTGAAGCTTTCTTT.

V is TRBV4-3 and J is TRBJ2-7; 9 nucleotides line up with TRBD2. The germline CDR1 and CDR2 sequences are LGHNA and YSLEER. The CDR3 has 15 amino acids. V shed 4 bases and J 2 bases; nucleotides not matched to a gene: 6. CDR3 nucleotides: TGCGCCAGCAGCCCGGCGGTAGCGGGAGCCTACGAGCAGTACTTC. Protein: CASSPAVAGAYEQYF.

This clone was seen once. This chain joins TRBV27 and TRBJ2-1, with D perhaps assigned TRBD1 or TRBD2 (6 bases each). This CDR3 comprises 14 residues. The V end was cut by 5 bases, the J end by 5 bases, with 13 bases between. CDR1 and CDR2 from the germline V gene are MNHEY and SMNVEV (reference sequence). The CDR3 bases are TGTGCCAGCAGTCATGGGGGGCTTAACAATGAGCAGTTCTTC. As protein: CASSHGGLNNEQFF.

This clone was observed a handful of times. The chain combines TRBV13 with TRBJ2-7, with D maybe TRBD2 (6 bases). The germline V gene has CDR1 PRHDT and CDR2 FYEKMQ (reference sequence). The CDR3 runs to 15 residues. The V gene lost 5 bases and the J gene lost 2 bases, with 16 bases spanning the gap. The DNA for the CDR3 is TGTGCCAGCAGCGAGAACCCCCCGGGGGCCTACGAGCAGTACTTC. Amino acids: CASSENPPGAYEQYF.

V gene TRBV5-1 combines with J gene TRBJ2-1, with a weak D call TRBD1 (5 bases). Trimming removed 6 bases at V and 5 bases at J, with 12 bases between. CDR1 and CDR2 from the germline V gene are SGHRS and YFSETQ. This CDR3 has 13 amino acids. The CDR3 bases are TGCGCCAGCACATGGCTAGGGGACAATGAGCAGTTCTTC. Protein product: CASTWLGDNEQFF.

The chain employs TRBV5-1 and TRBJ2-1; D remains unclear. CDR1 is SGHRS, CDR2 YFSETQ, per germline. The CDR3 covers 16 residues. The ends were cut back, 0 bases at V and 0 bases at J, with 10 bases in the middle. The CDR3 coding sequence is TGCGCCAGCAGCTTGGCCGTCAGTAGCTCCTACAATGAGCAGTTCTTC. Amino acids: CASSLAVSSSYNEQFF. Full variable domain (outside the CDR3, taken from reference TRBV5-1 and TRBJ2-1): KAGVTQTPRYLIKTRGQQVTLSCSPISGHRSVSWYQQTPGQGLQFLFEYFSETQRNKGNFPGRFSGRQFSNSRSEMNVSTLELGDSALYLCASSLAVSSSYNEQFFGPGTRLTVL.

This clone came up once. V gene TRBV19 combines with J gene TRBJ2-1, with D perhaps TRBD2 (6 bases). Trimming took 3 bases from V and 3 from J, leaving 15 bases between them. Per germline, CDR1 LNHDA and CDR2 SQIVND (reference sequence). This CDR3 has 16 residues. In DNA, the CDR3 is TGTGCCAGTAGTATCCTCCGGGGACTGAACTACAATGAGCAGTTCTTC. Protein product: CASSILRGLNYNEQFF.

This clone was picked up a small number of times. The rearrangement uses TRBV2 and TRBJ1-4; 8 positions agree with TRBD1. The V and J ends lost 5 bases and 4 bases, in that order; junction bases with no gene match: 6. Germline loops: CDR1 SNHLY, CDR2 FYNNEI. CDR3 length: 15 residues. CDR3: CASSPGGDGNEKLFF. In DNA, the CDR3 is TGTGCCAGCAGTCCAGGGGGCGATGGTAATGAAAAACTGTTTTTT. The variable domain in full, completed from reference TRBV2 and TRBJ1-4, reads EPEVTQTPSHQVTQMGQEVILRCVPISNHLYFYWYRQILGQKVEFLVSFYNNEISEKSEIFDDQFSVERPDGSNFTLKIRSTKLEDSAMYFCASSPGGDGNEKLFFGSGTQLSVL.

The CDR3 region has the DNA TGTGCCAGCAGCGCCGGTAGCGGGGGCTACGAGCAGTACTTC. This codes for CASSAGSGGYEQYF. This chain uses TRBV7-2 with TRBJ2-7, with 9 bases that match TRBD2. The germline gives CDR1 SGHTA, CDR2 FQGNSA. This CDR3 spans 14 amino acids. Trimming removed 5 bases from V and 3 bases from J; junction bases left unmatched: 5.

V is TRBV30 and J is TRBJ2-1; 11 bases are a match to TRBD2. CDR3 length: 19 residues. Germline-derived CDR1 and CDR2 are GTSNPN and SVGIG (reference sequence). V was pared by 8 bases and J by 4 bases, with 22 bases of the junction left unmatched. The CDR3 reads CARPGLAAERPDLYNEQFF. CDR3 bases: TGTGCCCGTCCGGGACTAGCGGCCGAAAGGCCTGATTTATACAATGAGCAGTTCTTC.

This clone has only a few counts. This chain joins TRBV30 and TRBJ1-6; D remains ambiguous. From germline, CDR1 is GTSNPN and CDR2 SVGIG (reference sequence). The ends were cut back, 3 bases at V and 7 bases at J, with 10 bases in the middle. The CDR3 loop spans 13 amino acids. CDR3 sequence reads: CAWRPPGNSPLHF. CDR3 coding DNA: TGTGCCTGGAGACCTCCGGGCAATTCACCCCTCCACTTT.